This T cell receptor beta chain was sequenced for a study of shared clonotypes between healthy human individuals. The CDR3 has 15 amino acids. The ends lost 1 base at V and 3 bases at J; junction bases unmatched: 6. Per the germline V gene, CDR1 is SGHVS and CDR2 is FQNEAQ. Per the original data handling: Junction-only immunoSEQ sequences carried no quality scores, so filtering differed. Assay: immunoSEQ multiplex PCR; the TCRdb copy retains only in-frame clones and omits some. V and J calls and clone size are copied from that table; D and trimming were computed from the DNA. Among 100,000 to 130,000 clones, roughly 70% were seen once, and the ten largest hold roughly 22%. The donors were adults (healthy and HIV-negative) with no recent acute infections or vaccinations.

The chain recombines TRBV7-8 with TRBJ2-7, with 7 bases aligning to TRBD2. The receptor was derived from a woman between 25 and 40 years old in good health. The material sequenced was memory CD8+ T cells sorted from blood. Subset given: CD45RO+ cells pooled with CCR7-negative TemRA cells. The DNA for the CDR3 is TGTGCCAGCAGCTTAGGGACTAGTAGCCTCTACGAGCAGTACTTC. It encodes CASSLGTSSLYEQYF. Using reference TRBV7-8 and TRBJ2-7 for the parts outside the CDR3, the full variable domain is GAGVSQSPRYKVAKRGQDVALRCDPISGHVSLFWYQQALGQGPEFLTYFQNEAQLDKSGLPSDRFFAERPEGSVSTLKIQRTQQEDSAVYLCASSLGTSSLYEQYFGPGTRLTVT.